This T cell receptor beta chain stems from a study of T cell responses to AZD1222 COVID-19 vaccine. Notes on the study in general: Females made up more of the donors, who were largely white British, and clonal diversity may have come out too low. Only a handful of AZD1222 recipients tested seropositive at baseline.

Details on this clone: Its antigen is unidentified.

Germline CDR1 SGHTA, CDR2 FQGNSA. Between the trimmed V and J ends, which lost 2 bases and 5 bases, there was a span of 12 bases. CDR3 length: 14 amino acids. Some clones are missing from TCRdb's copy, which holds only in-frame ones; the method was immunoSEQ multiplex PCR. The table lists roughly 200,000 clones, about 93% of them singletons. The chain joins TRBV7-2 to TRBJ1-1; no clear D gene. The sequence was collected from an adult who received the MenACWY meningococcal vaccine as a control. The specimen was peripheral blood, collected 28 days after the second dose of the MenACWY control vaccine. CDR3: CASSLFRKATEAFF. The CDR3 DNA is TGTGCCAGCAGCTTATTTCGGAAGGCGACTGAAGCTTTCTTT.